The 9 T cell receptor beta chains presented below share a single source sample, sequenced in a study of CD8+ T cells in alopecia areata. Once RNA had been extracted, it was reverse transcribed into cDNA to act as the sequencing template. Profiling relied on immunoSEQ multiplex PCR, and the TCRdb table lists in-frame clones only, not all of them. The table records fewer than 250,000 clones, around three fifths of them present only once. Sequenced here: CD4+ T cells sorted from blood, sampled at week 0. The origin of the receptors is a human donor with alopecia areata.

This chain links TRBV7-9 with TRBJ2-1, with no clear D. The CDR3 runs to 13 residues. Looked up from germline, CDR1 is SEHNR and CDR2 is FQNEAQ (reference sequence). Trimming took off 5 bases at V and 5 bases at J, with 10 bases between the two ends. This chain's CDR3 is CASSPKTDNEQFF. The CDR3 bases are TGTGCCAGCAGCCCCAAGACCGACAATGAGCAGTTCTTC.

This rearrangement joins TRBV29-1 to TRBJ1-1, with TRBD1 matching over 8 bases. The germline CDR1 and CDR2 sequences are SQVTM and ANQGSEA. With V trimmed by 0 bases and J by 2 bases, 2 bases remained unmatched. The CDR3 runs to 14 residues. DNA for the CDR3: TGCAGCGTTGAAGATGGGACAGGCAACACTGAAGCTTTCTTT. This encodes CSVEDGTGNTEAFF.

The rearrangement uses TRBV29-1 and TRBJ1-6, with D tentatively TRBD1 (6 bases). Germline V CDR1 and CDR2: SQVTM, ANQGSEA. Trimming shortened V by 4 bases and J by 9 bases, and 10 bases separated the two germline ends. The CDR3 is 12 residues long. The CDR3 DNA follows: TGCAGCGTTGGGACGGACAGTTCACCCCTCCACTTT. Amino acid sequence: CSVGTDSSPLHF. Combining the CDR3 with reference TRBV29-1 and TRBJ1-6 gives the whole variable domain SAVISQKPSRDICQRGTSLTIQCQVDSQVTMMFWYRQQPGQSLTLIATANQGSEATYESGFVIDKFPISRPNLTFSTLTVSNMSPEDSSIYLCSVGTDSSPLHFGNGTRLTVT.

This rearrangement joins TRBV29-1 to TRBJ2-1; 7 bases match TRBD1. CDR3 length: 12 residues. Germline CDR1 and CDR2: SQVTM and ANQGSEA. J was trimmed by 5 bases and V by 4 bases; bases with no gene match: 2. The CDR3 region has the DNA TGCAGCGTTGTAGGGACAGACAATGAGCAGTTCTTC. It yields the protein CSVVGTDNEQFF.

V is TRBV7-8 and J is TRBJ2-7; TRBD2 might be the D (5 bases). This CDR3 spans 13 amino acids. V was pared by 8 bases and J by 3 bases, with 14 bases between. The V gene's germline CDR1 is SGHVS and CDR2 FQNEAQ. The CDR3 protein is CASGGLGDYEQYF. The CDR3 DNA follows: TGTGCCAGCGGAGGCCTCGGAGACTACGAGCAGTACTTC.

In this sample, this clone turned up a few times. V is TRBV7-3 and J is TRBJ2-1; 10 bases line up with TRBD2. The V segment lost 1 base and the J segment 9 bases; nucleotides outside the gene matches: 6. The CDR3 covers 15 residues. Per germline, CDR1 SGHTA and CDR2 FQGTGA. The CDR3: CASSLSGTSEGEQFF. DNA for the CDR3: TGTGCCAGCAGCTTAAGCGGGACTAGCGAGGGTGAGCAGTTCTTC.

J is TRBJ2-3 and V is TRBV29-1; D gene unclear. CDR3 length: 15 residues. CDR1 and CDR2 (germline): SQVTM, ANQGSEA. With 2 bases removed from V and 3 bases from J, the gap between germline ends came to 15 bases. The CDR3 region is CSVERSPGGTDTQYF. The CDR3 nucleotides are TGCAGCGTTGAAAGGTCCCCTGGTGGAACAGATACGCAGTATTTT.

This sequence joins TRBV2 and TRBJ1-1; D uncertain. The V end lost 6 bases, the J end lost 1 base, and 18 bases lay between the germline ends. The CDR3 covers 16 residues. Germline values: CDR1 SNHLY, CDR2 FYNNEI. CDR3 coding DNA: TGTGCCAGCAGCGCGTGGACCCGGACGGAGAACACTGAAGCTTTCTTT. Translated: CASSAWTRTENTEAFF.

The chain recombines TRBV29-1 with TRBJ1-4, with 9 nucleotides matching TRBD1. V lost 7 bases, J lost 7 bases, and 4 bases stayed unmatched. CDR3 size: 12 residues. Germline V gives CDR1 SQVTM, CDR2 ANQGSEA. CDR3 amino acids: CSGGQGGEKLFF. CDR3 bases: TGCAGCGGGGGACAGGGAGGTGAAAAACTGTTTTTT.